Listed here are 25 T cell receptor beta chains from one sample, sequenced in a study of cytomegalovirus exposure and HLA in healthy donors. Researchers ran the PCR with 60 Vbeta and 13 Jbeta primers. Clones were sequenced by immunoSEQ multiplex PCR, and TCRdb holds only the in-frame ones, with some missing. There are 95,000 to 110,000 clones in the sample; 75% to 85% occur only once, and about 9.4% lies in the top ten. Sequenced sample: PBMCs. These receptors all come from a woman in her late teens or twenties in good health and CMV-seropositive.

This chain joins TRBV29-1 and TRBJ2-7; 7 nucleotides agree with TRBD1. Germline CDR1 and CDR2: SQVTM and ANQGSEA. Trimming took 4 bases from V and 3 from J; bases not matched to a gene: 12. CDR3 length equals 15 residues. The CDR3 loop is CSVGGTAPRDYEQYF. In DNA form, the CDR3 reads TGCAGCGTTGGGGGGACAGCCCCCAGGGACTACGAGCAGTACTTC.

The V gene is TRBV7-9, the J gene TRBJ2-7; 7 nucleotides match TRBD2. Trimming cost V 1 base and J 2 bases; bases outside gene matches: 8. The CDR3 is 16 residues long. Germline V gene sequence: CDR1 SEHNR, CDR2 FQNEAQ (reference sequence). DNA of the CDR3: TGTGCCAGCAGCTTAGTTCGGCTAGCGGAAACCTACGAGCAGTACTTC. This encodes CASSLVRLAETYEQYF.

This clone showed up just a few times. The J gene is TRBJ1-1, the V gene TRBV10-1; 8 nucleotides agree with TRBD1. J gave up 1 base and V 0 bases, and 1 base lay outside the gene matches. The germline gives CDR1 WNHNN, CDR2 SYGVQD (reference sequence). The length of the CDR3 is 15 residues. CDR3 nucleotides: TGCGCCAGCAGTGAGTCTACAGGGGGGAACACTGAAGCTTTCTTT. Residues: CASSESTGGNTEAFF.

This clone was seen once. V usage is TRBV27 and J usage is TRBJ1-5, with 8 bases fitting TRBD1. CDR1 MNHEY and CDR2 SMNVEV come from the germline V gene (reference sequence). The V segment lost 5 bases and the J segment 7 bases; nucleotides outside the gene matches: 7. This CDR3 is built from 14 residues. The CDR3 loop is CASSETGADQPQHF. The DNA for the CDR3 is TGTGCCAGCAGTGAGACAGGGGCGGACCAGCCCCAGCATTTT.

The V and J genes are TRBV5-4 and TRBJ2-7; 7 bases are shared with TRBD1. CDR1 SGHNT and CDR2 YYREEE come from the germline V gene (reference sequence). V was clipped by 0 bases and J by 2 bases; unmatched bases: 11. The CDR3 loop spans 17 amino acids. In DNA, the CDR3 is TGTGCCAGCAGCTTGGGAGGGGGCGCGGGCCCCGCCTACGAGCAGTACTTC. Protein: CASSLGGGAGPAYEQYF.

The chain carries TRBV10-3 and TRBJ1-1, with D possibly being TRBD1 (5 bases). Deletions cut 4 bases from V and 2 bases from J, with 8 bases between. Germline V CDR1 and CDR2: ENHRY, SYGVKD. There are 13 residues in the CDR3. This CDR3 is CAISVGGNTEAFF. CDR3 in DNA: TGTGCCATCAGTGTCGGGGGTAACACTGAAGCTTTCTTT.

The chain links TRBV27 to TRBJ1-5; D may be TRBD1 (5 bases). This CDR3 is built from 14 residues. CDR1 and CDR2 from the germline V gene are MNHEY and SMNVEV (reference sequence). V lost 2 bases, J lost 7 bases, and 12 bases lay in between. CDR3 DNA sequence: TGTGCCAGCAGTTTAATGGGGGGTCACCAGCCCCAGCATTTT. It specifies CASSLMGGHQPQHF.

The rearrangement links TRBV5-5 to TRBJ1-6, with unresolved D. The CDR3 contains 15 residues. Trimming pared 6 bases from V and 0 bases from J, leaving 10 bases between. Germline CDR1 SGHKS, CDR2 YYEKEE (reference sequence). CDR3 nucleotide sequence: TGTGCCAGCACCGACGGGATCTCCTATAATTCACCCCTCCACTTT. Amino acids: CASTDGISYNSPLHF.

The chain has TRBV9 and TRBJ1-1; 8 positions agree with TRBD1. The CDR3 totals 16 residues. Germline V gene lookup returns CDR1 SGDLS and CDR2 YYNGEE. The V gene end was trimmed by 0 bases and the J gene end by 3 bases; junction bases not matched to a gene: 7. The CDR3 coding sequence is TGTGCCAGCAGCGTAGATTACAGGGGGAGTCACACTGAAGCTTTCTTT. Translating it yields CASSVDYRGSHTEAFF. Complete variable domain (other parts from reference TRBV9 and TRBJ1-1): DSGVTQTPKHLITATGQRVTLRCSPRSGDLSVYWYQQSLDQGLQFLIQYYNGEERAKGNILERFSAQQFPDLHSELNLSSLELGDSALYFCASSVDYRGSHTEAFFGQGTRLTVV.

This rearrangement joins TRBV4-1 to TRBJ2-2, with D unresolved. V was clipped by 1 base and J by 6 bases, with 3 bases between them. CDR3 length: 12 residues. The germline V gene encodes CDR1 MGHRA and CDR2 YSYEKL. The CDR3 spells CASSQVSGELFF. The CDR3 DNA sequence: TGCGCCAGCAGCCAAGTATCCGGGGAGCTGTTTTTT.

CDR3 residues: CASRDRGFGYTF. The CDR3 bases are TGTGCCAGTAGGGACAGGGGTTTTGGCTACACCTTC. V is TRBV19 and J is TRBJ1-2, with 9 bases fitting TRBD1. The germline CDR1 and CDR2 sequences are LNHDA and SQIVND (reference sequence). V was pared by 6 bases and J by 7 bases, with 3 bases of the junction left unmatched. The CDR3 has 12 amino acids.

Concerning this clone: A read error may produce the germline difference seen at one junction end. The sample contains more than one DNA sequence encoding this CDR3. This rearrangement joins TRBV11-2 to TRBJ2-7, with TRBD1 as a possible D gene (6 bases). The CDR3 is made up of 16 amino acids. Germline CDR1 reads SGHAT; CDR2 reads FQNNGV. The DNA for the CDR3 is TGTGCCAGCAGCTTAGATGGTGTGTACAGGGTTTACGAGCAGTACTTT. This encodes CASSLDGVYRVYEQYF. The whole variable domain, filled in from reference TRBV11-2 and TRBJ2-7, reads EAGVAQSPRYKIIEKRQSVAFWCNPISGHATLYWYQQILGQGPKLLIQFQNNGVVDDSQLPKDRFSAERLKGVDSTLKIQPAKLEDSAVYLCASSLDGVYRVYEQYFGPGTRLTVT.

This CDR3 reads CASSLRVNTEAFF. CDR3 bases: TGCGCCAGCAGCTTGCGGGTTAACACTGAAGCTTTCTTT. This chain joins TRBV5-1 and TRBJ1-1; D is unclear. Per the germline V gene, CDR1 is SGHRS and CDR2 is YFSETQ. The CDR3 covers 13 residues. Trimming took off 1 base at V and 2 bases at J, with 6 bases between the two ends. The complete variable domain, with remaining parts taken from reference TRBV5-1 and TRBJ1-1, reads KAGVTQTPRYLIKTRGQQVTLSCSPISGHRSVSWYQQTPGQGLQFLFEYFSETQRNKGNFPGRFSGRQFSNSRSEMNVSTLELGDSALYLCASSLRVNTEAFFGQGTRLTVV.

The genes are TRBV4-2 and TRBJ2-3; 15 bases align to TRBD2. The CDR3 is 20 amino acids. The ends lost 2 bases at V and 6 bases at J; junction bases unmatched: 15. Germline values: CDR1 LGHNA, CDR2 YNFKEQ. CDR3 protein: CASSQLRTSGRAQGEDTQYF. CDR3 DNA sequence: TGTGCCAGCAGCCAATTAAGGACTAGCGGGAGGGCGCAAGGGGAGGATACGCAGTATTTT.

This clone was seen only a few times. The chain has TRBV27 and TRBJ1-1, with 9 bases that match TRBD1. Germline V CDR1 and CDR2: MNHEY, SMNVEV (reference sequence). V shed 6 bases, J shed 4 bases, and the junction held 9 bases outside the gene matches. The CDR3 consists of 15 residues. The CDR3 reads CASSRKGQGATEAFF. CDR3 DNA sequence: TGTGCCAGCAGCCGAAAGGGACAGGGTGCCACTGAAGCTTTCTTT.

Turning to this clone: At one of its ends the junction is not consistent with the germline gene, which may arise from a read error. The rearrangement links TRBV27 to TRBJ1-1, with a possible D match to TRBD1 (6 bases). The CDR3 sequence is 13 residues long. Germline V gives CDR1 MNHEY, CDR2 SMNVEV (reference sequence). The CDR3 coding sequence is TGTGCCGGCAGTTTTGCAGGGGTGACTGAAGCTTTCTTT. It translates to CAGSFAGVTEAFF.

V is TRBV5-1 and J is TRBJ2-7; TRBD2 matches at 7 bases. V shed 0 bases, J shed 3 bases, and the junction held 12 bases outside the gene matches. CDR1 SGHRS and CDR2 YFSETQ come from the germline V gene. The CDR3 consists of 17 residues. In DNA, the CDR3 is TGCGCCAGCAGCTTGGGTGGTTTGCGGGGGACGATCTACGAGCAGTACTTC. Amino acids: CASSLGGLRGTIYEQYF.

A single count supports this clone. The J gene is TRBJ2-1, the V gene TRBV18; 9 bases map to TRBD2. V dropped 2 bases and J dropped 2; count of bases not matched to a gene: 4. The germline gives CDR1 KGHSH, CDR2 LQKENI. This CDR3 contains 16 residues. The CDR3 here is CASSPTTSGTYNEQFF. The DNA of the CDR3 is TGTGCCAGCTCACCAACGACTAGCGGAACCTACAATGAGCAGTTCTTC.

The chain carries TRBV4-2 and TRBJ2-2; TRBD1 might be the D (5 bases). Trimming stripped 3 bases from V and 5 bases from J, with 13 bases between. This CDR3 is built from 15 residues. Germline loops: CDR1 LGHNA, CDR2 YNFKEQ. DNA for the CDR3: TGTGCCAGCAGCCACCCACAGGATCTAACCGGGGAGCTGTTTTTT. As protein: CASSHPQDLTGELFF.

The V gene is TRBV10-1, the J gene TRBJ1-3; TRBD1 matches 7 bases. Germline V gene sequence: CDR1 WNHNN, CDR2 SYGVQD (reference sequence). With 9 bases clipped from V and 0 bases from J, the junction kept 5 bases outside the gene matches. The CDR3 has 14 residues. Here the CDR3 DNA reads TGCGCCAGTAACGGGACAGCCTCTGGAAACACCATATATTTT. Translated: CASNGTASGNTIYF.

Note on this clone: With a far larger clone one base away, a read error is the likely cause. The CDR3 DNA reads TGTGCCAGCAGTTTACAGGGGGCTCTCACTACGCAGTGTTTT. Its translation: CASSLQGALTTQCF. The chain links TRBV6-5 to TRBJ2-3, with 9 nucleotides matching TRBD1. Germline V gene sequence: CDR1 MNHEY, CDR2 SVGAGI. This CDR3 is 14 amino acids long.

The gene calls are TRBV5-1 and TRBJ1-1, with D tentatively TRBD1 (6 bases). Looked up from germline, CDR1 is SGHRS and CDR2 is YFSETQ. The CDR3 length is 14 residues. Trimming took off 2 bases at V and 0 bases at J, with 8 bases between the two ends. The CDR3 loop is CASSFQGMNTEAFF. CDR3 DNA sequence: TGCGCCAGCAGCTTCCAGGGGATGAACACTGAAGCTTTCTTT.

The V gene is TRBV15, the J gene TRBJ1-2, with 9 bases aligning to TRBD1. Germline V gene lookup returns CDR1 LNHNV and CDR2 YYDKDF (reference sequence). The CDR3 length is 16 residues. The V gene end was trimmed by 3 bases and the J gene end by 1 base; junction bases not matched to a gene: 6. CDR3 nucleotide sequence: TGTGCCACCAGCAGGCACCGGGACAGGGTTAACTATGGCTACACCTTC. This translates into CATSRHRDRVNYGYTF.

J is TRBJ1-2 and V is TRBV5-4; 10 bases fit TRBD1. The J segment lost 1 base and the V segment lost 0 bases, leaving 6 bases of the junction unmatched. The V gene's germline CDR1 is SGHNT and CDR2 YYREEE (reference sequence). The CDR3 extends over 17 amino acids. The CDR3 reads CASSLAGQGTYNYGYTF. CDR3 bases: TGTGCCAGCAGCTTGGCGGGACAGGGGACCTATAACTATGGCTACACCTTC.

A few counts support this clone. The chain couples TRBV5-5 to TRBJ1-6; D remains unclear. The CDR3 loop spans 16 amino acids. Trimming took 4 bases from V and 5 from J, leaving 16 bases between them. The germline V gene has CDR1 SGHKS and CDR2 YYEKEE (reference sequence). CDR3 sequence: CASSVKHPFHNSPLHF. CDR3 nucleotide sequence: TGTGCCAGCAGCGTAAAACACCCCTTTCATAATTCACCCCTCCACTTT.